A selection of T cell receptor beta chains follows, all from one sample in a study of blood T cell repertoires in COVID-19. Clones were read by immunoSEQ multiplex PCR, and TCRdb kept only the in-frame ones, dropping some. This table holds tens of thousands of clones, 85% to 95% found once. Sequencing input: peripheral blood. These receptors all stem from a human donor with active COVID-19. The donor label of this sample is uncertain. CDR3s include the opening cysteine and the closing phenylalanine or tryptophan. The D gene is left open where the match is weak. Clone size, where shown, is once, few, many, or a class for clones that have expanded.

TRBJ2-2	18	TRBV27	NA	TRBD2	CASSFLGLAGGYTGELFF	TGTGCCAGCAGTTTTCTCGGACTAGCGGGGGGGTACACCGGGGAGCTGTTTTTT
TRBJ1-5	16	TRBV6-1	NA	NA	CASSEAWGGRNQPQHF	TGTGCCAGCAGTGAAGCATGGGGAGGACGGAATCAGCCCCAGCATTTT
TRBJ2-7	15	TRBV6-6	NA	NA	CASRNSELGAYEQYF	TGTGCCAGCAGGAACTCAGAACTGGGCGCTTACGAGCAGTACTTC
TRBJ1-6	15	TRBV5-8	once	NA	CASSLEQGTNSPLHF	TGTGCCAGCAGCTTGGAGCAGGGAACGAACTCACCCCTCCACTTT
TRBJ1-1	13	TRBV3-1/TRBV3-2	NA	NA	CASSQGWAPEAFF	TGTGCCAGCAGCCAGGGTTGGGCTCCTGAAGCTTTCTTT
TRBJ2-7	17	TRBV4-1	NA	TRBD1	CASSQEPVGQGDYEQYF	TGCGCCAGCAGCCAAGAACCGGTAGGACAGGGGGATTACGAGCAGTACTTC
TRBJ2-7	10	TRBV19	NA	NA	CTGTSYEQYF	TGTACAGGGACCTCCTACGAGCAGTACTTC
TRBJ2-7	13	TRBV19	once	NA	CASSMVSSYEQYF	TGTGCCAGTAGTATGGTCAGTTCCTACGAGCAGTACTTC
TRBJ2-7	13	TRBV28	once	NA	CASRLFGGDEQYF	TGTGCCAGCAGGTTATTCGGTGGAGACGAGCAGTACTTC
TRBJ2-7	17	TRBV7-2	NA	NA	CASSLEGGGRGVYEQYF	TGTGCCAGCAGCTTAGAGGGTGGGGGCAGGGGAGTTTACGAGCAGTACTTC
TRBJ2-7	13	TRBV6-5	NA	NA	CASSRTPGDEQYF	TGTGCCAGCAGCAGGACACCGGGGGACGAGCAGTACTTC
TRBJ1-1	13	TRBV5-6	once	NA	CASSFREVGEAFF	TGTGCCAGCAGCTTCAGGGAGGTCGGAGAAGCTTTCTTT
TRBJ2-3	13	TRBV3-1/TRBV3-2	NA	NA	CASSERGAYTQYF	TGTGCCAGCAGCGAACGGGGTGCCTATACGCAGTATTTT
TRBJ1-5	11	TRBV7-8	NA	NA	CASRARQPQHF	TGTGCCAGCCGAGCGCGGCAGCCCCAGCATTTT
TRBJ2-7	16	TRBV5-1	NA	TRBD1	CASSAGSGTGSYEQYF	TGCGCCAGCAGCGCGGGTTCCGGGACAGGCTCCTACGAGCAGTACTTC
TRBJ1-1	14	TRBV5-5	NA	NA	CASSLENSHTEAFF	TGTGCCAGCAGCTTGGAAAACAGTCACACTGAAGCTTTCTTT
TRBJ2-5	15	TRBV6-5	once	NA	CASGRGGRGLETQYF	TGTGCCAGCGGGCGCGGAGGTCGGGGTTTGGAGACCCAGTACTTC
TRBJ1-3	15	TRBV11-2	few	TRBD1	CASSPGTASGNTIYF	TGTGCCAGCAGCCCGGGGACAGCCTCTGGAAACACCATATATTTT
TRBJ1-1	12	TRBV6-6	NA	NA	CASSQQNTEAFF	TGTGCCAGCAGTCAACAGAACACTGAAGCTTTCTTT
TRBJ2-5	14	TRBV18	NA	NA	CASSNNRLRETQYF	TGTGCCAGCTCAAACAACAGGTTAAGGGAGACCCAGTACTTC